One and the same sample provided the 16 T cell receptor beta chains below, sequenced in a study of cytomegalovirus exposure and HLA in healthy donors. The PCR used 60 Vbeta and 13 Jbeta primers. Measured with immunoSEQ multiplex PCR; TCRdb has only the in-frame clones, and not every one. The table includes some 130,000 clones, roughly four fifths detected once. The sample consisted of PBMCs. The receptor set was obtained from an older woman in good health and CMV-seronegative.

Only a few counts were recorded for this clone. The chain links TRBV2 to TRBJ1-2, with 8 bases identical to TRBD1. The V gene end was trimmed by 6 bases and the J gene end by 3 bases; junction bases not matched to a gene: 3. The CDR3 loop spans 13 amino acids. Germline CDR1 and CDR2: SNHLY and FYNNEI. As DNA, the CDR3 is TGTGCCAGCAGCATACAGGGGGACTATGGCTACACCTTC. Amino acids: CASSIQGDYGYTF.

The chain combines TRBV5-1 with TRBJ2-4; tentatively, D is TRBD2 (5 bases). V lost 4 bases and J 5 bases, leaving 19 bases between the germline ends. Looked up from germline, CDR1 is SGHRS and CDR2 is YFSETQ. The CDR3 covers 16 residues. The CDR3 loop reads CASSPAGEAGENIQYF. CDR3 DNA: TGCGCCAGCAGCCCGGCCGGAGAGGCCGGGGAAAACATTCAGTACTTC.

The chain uses TRBV21-1 and TRBJ2-4; TRBD1, the D gene given by the table, was not confirmed from the DNA. TRBV21-1 is a listed pseudogene. The CDR3 has 15 amino acids. In nucleotides, the CDR3 is TGTGCCAGCAAGGGGGCCGGGACAGGGGAAAACATTCAGTACTTC. Its protein is CASKGAGTGENIQYF.

The V call is TRBV5-1, the J call TRBJ1-5; 8 positions agree with TRBD1. The germline CDR1 and CDR2 sequences are SGHRS and YFSETQ. J was trimmed by 2 bases and V by 4 bases; bases with no gene match: 8. CDR3 length: 16 amino acids. The CDR3: CASSPDPTGGNQPQHF. The CDR3 region has the DNA TGCGCCAGCAGCCCGGATCCGACAGGGGGCAATCAGCCCCAGCATTTT.

The chain is built from TRBV10-1 and TRBJ2-1, with 7 bases identical to TRBD2. The CDR3 contains 15 residues. Per the germline V gene, CDR1 is WNHNN and CDR2 is SYGVQD (reference sequence). V shed 5 bases, J shed 5 bases, and the junction held 9 bases outside the gene matches. DNA for the CDR3: TGCGCCAGCAGTTGGGGGGGATCCCCCGACAATGAGCAGTTCTTC. This translates into CASSWGGSPDNEQFF.

The chain joins TRBV5-1 to TRBJ1-2, with a weak D call TRBD1 (6 bases). Between the trimmed V and J ends, which lost 0 bases and 1 base, there was a span of 13 bases. This CDR3 contains 16 residues. Germline CDR1 SGHRS, CDR2 YFSETQ. The CDR3 sequence is CASSLAGQSFNYGYTF. CDR3 DNA: TGCGCCAGCAGCTTGGCTGGACAGTCCTTTAACTATGGCTACACCTTC.

CDR3 amino acids: CASSPGTSGYEQYF. CDR3 nucleotides: TGTGCCAGCAGCCCCGGGACTAGCGGATACGAGCAGTACTTC. The gene calls are TRBV6-5 and TRBJ2-7; 11 bases fit TRBD2. The CDR3 length is 14 residues. V lost 6 bases, J lost 4 bases, and 5 bases stayed unmatched. The germline CDR1 and CDR2 sequences are MNHEY and SVGAGI.

This chain joins TRBV15 and TRBJ1-6; possibly TRBD1 for D (5 bases). The CDR3 extends over 13 amino acids. V lost 0 bases, J lost 13 bases, and 10 bases lay in between. Germline assignment: CDR1 LNHNV and CDR2 YYDKDF (reference sequence). CDR3 sequence: CATSREGGGPLHF. As DNA, the CDR3 is TGTGCCACCAGCAGAGAAGGTGGGGGGCCCCTCCACTTT.

The chain recombines TRBV4-1 with TRBJ1-2; D is perhaps TRBD1 (6 bases). CDR1 is MGHRA and CDR2 is YSYEKL in the germline V gene. This CDR3 is built from 13 residues. Trimming pared 1 base from V and 6 bases from J, leaving 9 bases between. The CDR3 protein is CASSQGSGDGYTF. The CDR3 DNA reads as TGCGCCAGCAGCCAAGGGTCAGGGGATGGCTACACCTTC.

The rearrangement links TRBV6-1 to TRBJ1-2, with a weak D call TRBD1 (5 bases). Germline CDR1 reads MNHNS; CDR2 reads SASEGT. Trimming took 0 bases from V and 4 from J, leaving 12 bases between them. The CDR3 is made up of 15 amino acids. In DNA, the CDR3 is TGTGCCAGCAGTGAAGCGCACGGGGGGGGCTATGGCTACACCTTC. It yields the protein CASSEAHGGGYGYTF.

Turning to this clone: Mismatch with germline at one junction end may stem from a read error. The rearrangement links TRBV7-9 to TRBJ2-5; 7 bases match TRBD1. The CDR3 runs to 12 residues. The germline gives CDR1 SEHNR, CDR2 FQNEAQ (reference sequence). The CDR3 is CSSRRGRETQYF. The CDR3 region has the DNA TGTTCCAGCAGAAGGGGGCGAGAGACCCAGTACTTC. Full variable domain (missing parts from reference TRBV7-9 and TRBJ2-5): DTGVSQNPRHKITKRGQNVTFRCDPISEHNRLYWYRQTLGQGPEFLTYFQNEAQLEKSRLLSDRFSAERPKGSFSTLEIQRTEQGDSAMYLCSSRRGRETQYFGPGTRLLVL.

The chain uses TRBV29-1 and TRBJ2-1, with D possibly matching TRBD2 (7 bases). This CDR3 has 11 amino acids. Germline CDR1 and CDR2: SQVTM and ANQGSEA. This chain's CDR3 is CGGGTYNEQFF. CDR3 in DNA: TGCGGGGGGGGCACCTACAATGAGCAGTTCTTC.

This clone was observed a handful of times. The chain recombines TRBV7-9 with TRBJ1-2, with a weak D call TRBD1 (6 bases). The CDR3 loop spans 13 amino acids. Germline V gives CDR1 SEHNR, CDR2 FQNEAQ (reference sequence). V lost 5 bases to trimming and J lost 2 bases, with 9 bases between them. CDR3 residues: CASSLGANYGYTF. As DNA, the CDR3 is TGTGCCAGCAGCCTGGGGGCAAACTATGGCTACACCTTC.

This clone occurred a few times. V and J are TRBV11-2 and TRBJ2-1; 7 nucleotides agree with TRBD2. This CDR3 is 13 amino acids long. Trimming cost V 5 bases and J 9 bases; bases outside gene matches: 7. CDR1 is SGHAT and CDR2 is FQNNGV in the germline V gene. The CDR3 nucleotides are TGTGCCAGCAGCATAGGCGGGAGTAGTGAGCAGTTCTTC. It codes for CASSIGGSSEQFF. Using reference TRBV11-2 and TRBJ2-1 for the parts outside the CDR3, the full variable domain is EAGVAQSPRYKIIEKRQSVAFWCNPISGHATLYWYQQILGQGPKLLIQFQNNGVVDDSQLPKDRFSAERLKGVDSTLKIQPAKLEDSAVYLCASSIGGSSEQFFGPGTRLTVL.

This chain uses TRBV11-2 with TRBJ2-7, with 9 bases matching TRBD1. Germline-derived CDR1 and CDR2 are SGHAT and FQNNGV. V shed 5 bases, J shed 5 bases, and the junction held 13 bases outside the gene matches. The CDR3 has 16 residues. This CDR3 is CASSRPLQGAYNEQYF. The CDR3 DNA sequence: TGTGCCAGCAGCCGTCCTCTACAGGGGGCGTATAACGAGCAGTACTTC.

The chain links TRBV19 to TRBJ2-1; 8 bases align to TRBD1. Germline CDR1 and CDR2: LNHDA and SQIVND (reference sequence). The V segment lost 9 bases and the J segment 6 bases; nucleotides outside the gene matches: 10. The CDR3 runs to 14 residues. The CDR3 region has the DNA TGTGCCAGCCGACAGGGGTCTCTGGGCAATGAGCAGTTCTTC. This sequence encodes CASRQGSLGNEQFF.